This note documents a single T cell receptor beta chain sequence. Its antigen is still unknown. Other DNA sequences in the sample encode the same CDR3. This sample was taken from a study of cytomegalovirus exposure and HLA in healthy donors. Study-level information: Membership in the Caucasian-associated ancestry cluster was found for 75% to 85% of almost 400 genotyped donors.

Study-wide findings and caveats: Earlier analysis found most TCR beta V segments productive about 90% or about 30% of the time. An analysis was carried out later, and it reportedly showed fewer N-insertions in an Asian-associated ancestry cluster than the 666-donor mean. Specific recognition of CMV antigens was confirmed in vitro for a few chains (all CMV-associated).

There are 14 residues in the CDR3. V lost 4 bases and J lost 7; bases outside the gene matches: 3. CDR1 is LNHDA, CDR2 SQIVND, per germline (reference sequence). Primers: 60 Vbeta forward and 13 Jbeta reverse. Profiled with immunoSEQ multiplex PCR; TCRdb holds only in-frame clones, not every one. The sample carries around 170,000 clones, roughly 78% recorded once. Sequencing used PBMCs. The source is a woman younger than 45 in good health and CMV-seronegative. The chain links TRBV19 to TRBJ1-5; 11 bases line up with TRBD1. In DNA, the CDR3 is TGTGCCAGTAGTACCAGGACAGGGGGCCAGCCCCAGCATTTT. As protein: CASSTRTGGQPQHF.